This TCR beta chain was sequenced in a study of blood T cell repertoires in COVID-19. Study as a whole: T cells, B-cell-depleted T cells, or PBMCs supplied cDNA or gDNA.

This CDR3 region has 16 residues. CDR1 and CDR2 from the germline V gene are SGHVS and FQNEAQ. V was trimmed by 1 base and J by 8 bases, leaving 18 bases between them. Libraries were prepared by immunoSEQ multiplex PCR; TCRdb keeps only in-frame clonotypes and omits some of them. The sample yields about 150,000 clones, about 86% seen once. The sample comprised peripheral blood. This TCR came from a woman in her 70s who had recovered from COVID-19. The chain couples TRBV7-8 to TRBJ1-3; D might be TRBD1 (6 bases). CDR3 coding DNA: TGTGCCAGCAGCTTAGGGTGGGGGGGGCAAGCGTACACCATATATTTT. Its translation is CASSLGWGGQAYTIYF.